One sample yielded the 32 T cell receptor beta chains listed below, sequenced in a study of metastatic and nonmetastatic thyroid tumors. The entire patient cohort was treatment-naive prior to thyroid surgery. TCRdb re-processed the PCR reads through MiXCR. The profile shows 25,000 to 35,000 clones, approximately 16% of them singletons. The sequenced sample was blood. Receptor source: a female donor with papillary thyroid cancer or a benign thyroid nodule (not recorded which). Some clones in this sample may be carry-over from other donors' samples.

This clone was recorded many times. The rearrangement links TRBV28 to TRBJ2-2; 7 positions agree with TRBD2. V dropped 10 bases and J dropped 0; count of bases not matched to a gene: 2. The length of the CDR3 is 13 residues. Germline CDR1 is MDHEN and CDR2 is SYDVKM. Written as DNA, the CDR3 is TGTGCCATAGGACTAGCGAACACCGGGGAGCTGTTTTTT. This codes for CAIGLANTGELFF.

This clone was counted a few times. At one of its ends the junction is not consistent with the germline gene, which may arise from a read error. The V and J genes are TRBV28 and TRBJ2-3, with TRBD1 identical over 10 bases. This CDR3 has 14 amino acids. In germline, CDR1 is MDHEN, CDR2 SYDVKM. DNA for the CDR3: TGTGCCAGCAGCAAGGGACAGGGGACAGATACGCATCATTTT. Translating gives CASSKGQGTDTHHF.

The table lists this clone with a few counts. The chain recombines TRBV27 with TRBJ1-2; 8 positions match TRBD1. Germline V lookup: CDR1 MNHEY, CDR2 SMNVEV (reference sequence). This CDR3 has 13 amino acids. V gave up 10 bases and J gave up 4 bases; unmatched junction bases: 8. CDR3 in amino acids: CATRNRGSYGYTF. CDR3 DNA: TGTGCCACCCGGAACAGGGGGAGCTATGGCTACACCTTC.

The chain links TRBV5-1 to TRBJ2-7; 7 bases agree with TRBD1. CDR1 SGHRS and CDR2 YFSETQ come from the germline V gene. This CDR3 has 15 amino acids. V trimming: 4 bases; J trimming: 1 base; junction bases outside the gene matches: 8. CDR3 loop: CASSPTGTASYEQYF. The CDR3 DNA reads TGCGCCAGCAGCCCAACCGGGACAGCTTCCTACGAGCAGTACTTC.

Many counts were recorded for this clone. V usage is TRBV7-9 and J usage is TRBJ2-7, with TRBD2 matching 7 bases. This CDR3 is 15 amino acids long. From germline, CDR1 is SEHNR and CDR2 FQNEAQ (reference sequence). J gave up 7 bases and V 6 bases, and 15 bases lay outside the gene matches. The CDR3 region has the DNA TGTGCCAGCAGTATGTCCGGGACTACGTCTCGGGAGCAGTACTTC. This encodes CASSMSGTTSREQYF.

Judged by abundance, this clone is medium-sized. CDR3 sequence (DNA): TGTGCCAGCAGCTACCGGGACGAAAAACTGTTTTTT. This translates into CASSYRDEKLFF. The rearrangement links TRBV3-1 to TRBJ1-4; D perhaps matches TRBD1 (5 bases). Trimming stripped 5 bases from V and 8 bases from J, with 9 bases between. This CDR3 contains 12 residues. Germline V gene data show CDR1 as LGHDT and CDR2 as YNNKEL (reference sequence). The entire variable domain, with the rest obtained from reference TRBV3-1 and TRBJ1-4, is as follows: DTAVSQTPKYLVTQMGNDKSIKCEQNLGHDTMYWYKQDSKKFLKIMFSYNNKELIINETVPNRFSPKSPDKAHLNLHINSLELGDSAVYFCASSYRDEKLFFGSGTQLSVL.

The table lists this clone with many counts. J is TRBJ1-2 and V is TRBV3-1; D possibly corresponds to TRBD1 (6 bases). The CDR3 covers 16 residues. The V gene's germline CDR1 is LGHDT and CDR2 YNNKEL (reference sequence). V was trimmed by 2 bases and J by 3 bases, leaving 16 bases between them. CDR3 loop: CASSQPDRSRDYGYTF. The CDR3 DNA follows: TGTGCCAGCAGCCAACCCGACAGGTCTCGGGACTATGGCTACACCTTC. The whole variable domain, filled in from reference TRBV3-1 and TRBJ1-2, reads DTAVSQTPKYLVTQMGNDKSIKCEQNLGHDTMYWYKQDSKKFLKIMFSYNNKELIINETVPNRFSPKSPDKAHLNLHINSLELGDSAVYFCASSQPDRSRDYGYTFGSGTRLTVV.

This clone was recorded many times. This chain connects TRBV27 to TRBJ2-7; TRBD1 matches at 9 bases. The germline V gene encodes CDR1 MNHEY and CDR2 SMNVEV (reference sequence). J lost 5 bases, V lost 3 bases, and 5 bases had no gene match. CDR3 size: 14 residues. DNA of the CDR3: TGTGCCAGCAGTTTCAGGACAGGGGCCCACGAGCAGTACTTC. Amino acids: CASSFRTGAHEQYF.

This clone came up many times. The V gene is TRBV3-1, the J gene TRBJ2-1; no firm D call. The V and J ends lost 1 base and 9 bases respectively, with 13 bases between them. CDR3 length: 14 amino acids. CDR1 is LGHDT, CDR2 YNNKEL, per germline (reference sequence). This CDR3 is CASSQVAVLSEQFF. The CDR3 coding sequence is TGTGCCAGCAGCCAAGTCGCCGTGCTCAGTGAGCAGTTCTTC.

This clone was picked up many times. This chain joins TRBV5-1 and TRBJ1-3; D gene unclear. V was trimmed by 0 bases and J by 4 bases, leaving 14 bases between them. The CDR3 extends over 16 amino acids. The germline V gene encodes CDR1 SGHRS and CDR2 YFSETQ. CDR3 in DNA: TGCGCCAGCAGCTTGGGCACCACGGGGTCCGGAAACACCATATATTTT. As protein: CASSLGTTGSGNTIYF.

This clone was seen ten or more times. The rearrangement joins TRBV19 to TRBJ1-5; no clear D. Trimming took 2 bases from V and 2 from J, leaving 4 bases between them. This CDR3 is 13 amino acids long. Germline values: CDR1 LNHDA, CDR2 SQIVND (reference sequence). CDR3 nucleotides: TGTGCCAGTAGTATACAGCGCAATCAGCCCCAGCATTTT. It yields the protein CASSIQRNQPQHF.

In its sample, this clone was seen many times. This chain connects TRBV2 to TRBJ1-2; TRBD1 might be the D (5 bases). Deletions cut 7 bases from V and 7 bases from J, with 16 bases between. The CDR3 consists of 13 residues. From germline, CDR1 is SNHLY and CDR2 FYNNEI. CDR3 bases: TGTGCCAGCAAAGACAGCGGCCATCGTGGCTACACCTTC. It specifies CASKDSGHRGYTF. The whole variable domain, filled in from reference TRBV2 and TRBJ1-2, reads EPEVTQTPSHQVTQMGQEVILRCVPISNHLYFYWYRQILGQKVEFLVSFYNNEISEKSEIFDDQFSVERPDGSNFTLKIRSTKLEDSAMYFCASKDSGHRGYTFGSGTRLTVV.

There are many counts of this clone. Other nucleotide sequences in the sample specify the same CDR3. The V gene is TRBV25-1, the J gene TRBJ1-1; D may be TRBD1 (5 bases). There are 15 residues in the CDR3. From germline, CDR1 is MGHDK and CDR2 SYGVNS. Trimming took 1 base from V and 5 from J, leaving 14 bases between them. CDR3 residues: CASSEWDGRRTEAFF. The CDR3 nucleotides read TGTGCCAGCAGTGAATGGGACGGAAGGAGGACTGAAGCTTTCTTT.

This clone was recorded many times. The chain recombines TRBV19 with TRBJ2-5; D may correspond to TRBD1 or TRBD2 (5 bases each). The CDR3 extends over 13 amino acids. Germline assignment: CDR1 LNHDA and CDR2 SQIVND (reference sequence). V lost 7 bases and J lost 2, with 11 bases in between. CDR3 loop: CASNSRGQETQYF. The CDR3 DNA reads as TGTGCCAGTAATTCGAGGGGACAAGAGACCCAGTACTTC.

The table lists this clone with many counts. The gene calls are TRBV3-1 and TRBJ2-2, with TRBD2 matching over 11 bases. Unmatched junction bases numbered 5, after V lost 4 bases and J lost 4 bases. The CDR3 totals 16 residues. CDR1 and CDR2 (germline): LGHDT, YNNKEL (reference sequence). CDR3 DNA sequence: TGTGCCAGCAGCCTGCTAGCGGGAGGTTTCACCGGGGAGCTGTTTTTT. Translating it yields CASSLLAGGFTGELFF.

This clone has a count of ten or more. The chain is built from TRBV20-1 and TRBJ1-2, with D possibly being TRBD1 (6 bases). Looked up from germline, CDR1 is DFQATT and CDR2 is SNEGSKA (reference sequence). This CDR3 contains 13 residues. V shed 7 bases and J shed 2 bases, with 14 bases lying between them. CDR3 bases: TGCAGTGGGGGGGCCTGGAGGAACTATGGCTACACCTTC. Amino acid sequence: CSGGAWRNYGYTF.

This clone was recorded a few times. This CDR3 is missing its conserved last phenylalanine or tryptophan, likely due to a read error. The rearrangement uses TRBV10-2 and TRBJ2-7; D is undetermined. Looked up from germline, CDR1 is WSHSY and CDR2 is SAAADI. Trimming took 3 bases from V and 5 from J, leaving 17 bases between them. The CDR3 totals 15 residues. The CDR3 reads CASSEVRTLVDEQYL. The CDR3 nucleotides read TGCGCCAGCAGTGAAGTTCGTACTCTAGTCGACGAGCAGTACCTC.

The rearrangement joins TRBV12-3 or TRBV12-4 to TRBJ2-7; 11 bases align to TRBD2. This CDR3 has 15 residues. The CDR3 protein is CVITNTSGGSYEQYF. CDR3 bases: TGTGTCATCACCAATACTAGCGGGGGATCCTACGAGCAGTACTTC.

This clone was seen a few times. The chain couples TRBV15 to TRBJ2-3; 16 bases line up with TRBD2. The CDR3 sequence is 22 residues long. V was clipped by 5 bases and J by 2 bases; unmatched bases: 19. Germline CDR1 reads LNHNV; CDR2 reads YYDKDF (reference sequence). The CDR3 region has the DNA TGTGCCACCAGCGGCTGGGGACGGGGGACTAGCGGGAGGGCCGCGTCCACAGATACGCAGTATTTT. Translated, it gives CATSGWGRGTSGRAASTDTQYF.

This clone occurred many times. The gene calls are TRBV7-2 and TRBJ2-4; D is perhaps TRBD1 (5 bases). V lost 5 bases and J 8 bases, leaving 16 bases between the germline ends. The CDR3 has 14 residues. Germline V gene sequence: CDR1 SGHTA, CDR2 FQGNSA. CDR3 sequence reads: CASSPDQGGYIQYF. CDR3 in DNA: TGTGCCAGCAGCCCAGACCAGGGTGGATACATTCAGTACTTC. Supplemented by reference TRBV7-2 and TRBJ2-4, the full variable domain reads GAGVSQSPSNKVTEKGKDVELRCDPISGHTALYWYRQSLGQGLEFLIYFQGNSAPDKSGLPSDRFSAERTGGSVSTLTIQRTQQEDSAVYLCASSPDQGGYIQYFGAGTRLSVL.

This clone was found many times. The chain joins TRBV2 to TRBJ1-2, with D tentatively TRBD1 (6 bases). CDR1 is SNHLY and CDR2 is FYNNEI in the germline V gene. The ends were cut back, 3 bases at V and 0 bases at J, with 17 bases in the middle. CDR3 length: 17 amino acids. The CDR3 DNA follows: TGTGCCAGCAGTGACCCCCAAACAGGGAGAGCTAACTATGGCTACACCTTC. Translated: CASSDPQTGRANYGYTF.

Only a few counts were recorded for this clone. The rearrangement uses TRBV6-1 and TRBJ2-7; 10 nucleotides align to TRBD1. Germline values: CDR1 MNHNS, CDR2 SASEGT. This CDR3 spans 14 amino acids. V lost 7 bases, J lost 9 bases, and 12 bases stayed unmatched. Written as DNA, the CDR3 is TGTGCCAGCACACCGGGACAGGGGAGAGATACGCAGTACTTC. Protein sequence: CASTPGQGRDTQYF.

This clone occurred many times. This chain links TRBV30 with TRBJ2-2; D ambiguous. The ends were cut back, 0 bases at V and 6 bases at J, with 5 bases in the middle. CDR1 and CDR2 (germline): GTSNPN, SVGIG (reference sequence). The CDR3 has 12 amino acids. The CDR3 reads CAWSVGPGELFF. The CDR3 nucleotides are TGTGCCTGGAGTGTGGGCCCCGGGGAGCTGTTTTTT.

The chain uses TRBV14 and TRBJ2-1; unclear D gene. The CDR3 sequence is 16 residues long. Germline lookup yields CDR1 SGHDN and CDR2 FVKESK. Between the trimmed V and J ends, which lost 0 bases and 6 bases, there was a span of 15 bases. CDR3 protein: CASSQDYFSLGNEQFF. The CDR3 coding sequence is TGTGCCAGCAGCCAAGATTATTTCAGCCTGGGCAATGAGCAGTTCTTC.

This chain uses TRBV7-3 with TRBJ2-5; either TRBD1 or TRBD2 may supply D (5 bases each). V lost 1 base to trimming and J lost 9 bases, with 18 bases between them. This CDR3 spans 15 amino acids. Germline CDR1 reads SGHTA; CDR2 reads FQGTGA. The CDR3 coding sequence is TGTGCCAGCAGCTTAATCCCGGGACGGAAGGAGGCCCAGTACTTC. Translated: CASSLIPGRKEAQYF.

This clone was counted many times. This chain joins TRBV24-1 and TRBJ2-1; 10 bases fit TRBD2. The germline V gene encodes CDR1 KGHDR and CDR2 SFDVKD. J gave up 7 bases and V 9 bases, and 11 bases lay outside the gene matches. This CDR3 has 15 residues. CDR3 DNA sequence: TGTGCCACCTCTTCGGCTAGCGGGAGTATTAATGAGCAGTTCTTC. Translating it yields CATSSASGSINEQFF.

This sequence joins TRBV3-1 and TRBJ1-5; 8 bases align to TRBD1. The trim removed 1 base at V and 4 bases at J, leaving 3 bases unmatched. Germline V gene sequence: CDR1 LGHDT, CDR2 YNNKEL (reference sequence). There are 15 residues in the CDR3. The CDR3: CASSQGTGSNQPQHF. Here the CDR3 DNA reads TGTGCCAGCAGCCAAGGGACAGGGTCAAATCAGCCCCAGCATTTT. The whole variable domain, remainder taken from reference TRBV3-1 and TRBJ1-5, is DTAVSQTPKYLVTQMGNDKSIKCEQNLGHDTMYWYKQDSKKFLKIMFSYNNKELIINETVPNRFSPKSPDKAHLNLHINSLELGDSAVYFCASSQGTGSNQPQHFGDGTRLSIL.

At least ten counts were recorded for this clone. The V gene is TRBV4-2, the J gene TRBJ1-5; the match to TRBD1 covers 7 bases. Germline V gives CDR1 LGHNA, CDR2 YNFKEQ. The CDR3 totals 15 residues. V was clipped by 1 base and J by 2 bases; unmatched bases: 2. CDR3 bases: TGTGCCAGCAGCCAAGGACAGGGACGCAATCAGCCCCAGCATTTT. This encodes CASSQGQGRNQPQHF.

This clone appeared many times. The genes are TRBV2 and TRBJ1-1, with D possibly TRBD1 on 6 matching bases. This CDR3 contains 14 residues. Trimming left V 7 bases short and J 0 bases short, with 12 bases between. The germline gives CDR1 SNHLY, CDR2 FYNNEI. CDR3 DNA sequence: TGTGCCAGCATCCAGGGACACCTGAACACTGAAGCTTTCTTT. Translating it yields CASIQGHLNTEAFF.

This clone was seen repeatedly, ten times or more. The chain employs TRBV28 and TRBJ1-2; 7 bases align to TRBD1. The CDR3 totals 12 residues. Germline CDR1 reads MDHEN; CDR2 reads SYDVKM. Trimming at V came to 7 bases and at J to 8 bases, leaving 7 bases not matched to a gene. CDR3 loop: CASTGQRDGYTF. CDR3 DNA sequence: TGTGCCAGCACGGGACAGAGAGACGGCTACACCTTC.

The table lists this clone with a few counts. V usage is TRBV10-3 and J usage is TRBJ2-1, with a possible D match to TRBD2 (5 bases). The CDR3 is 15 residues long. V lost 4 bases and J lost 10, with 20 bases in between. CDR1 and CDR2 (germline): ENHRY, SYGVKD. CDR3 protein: CAISVASWGLGEQFF. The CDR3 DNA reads TGTGCCATCAGTGTCGCTAGCTGGGGATTAGGCGAGCAGTTCTTC.

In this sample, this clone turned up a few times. CDR3 sequence: CASTGGRTYNEQFF. The CDR3 region has the DNA TGTGCCAGCACGGGCGGGAGGACATACAATGAGCAGTTCTTC. V gene TRBV27 combines with J gene TRBJ2-1; 8 nucleotides match TRBD2. The V segment lost 7 bases and the J segment 4 bases; nucleotides outside the gene matches: 6. In germline, CDR1 is MNHEY, CDR2 SMNVEV (reference sequence). This CDR3 has 14 amino acids.